This T cell receptor beta chain appears in the sequencing data of a study of blood T cell repertoires in COVID-19. The repertoire was sequenced with immunoSEQ multiplex PCR; TCRdb's copy has only in-frame clones and lacks some. The table has 110,000 or so clones, roughly 80% seen once. This CDR3 has 16 residues. Trimming removed 3 bases from V and 4 bases from J; junction bases left unmatched: 8. CDR1 and CDR2 from the germline V gene are SGHDN and FVKESK. The sample comprised peripheral blood. The TCR originated in an elderly woman with acute or convalescent COVID-19. The chain couples TRBV14 to TRBJ1-1, with 10 nucleotides matching TRBD1. CDR3 sequence (DNA): TGTGCCAGCAGCCAGGCGACAGGGGGCTCGGGCACTGAAGCTTTCTTT. Its translation: CASSQATGGSGTEAFF.